The entry that follows covers one TCR beta chain sequence. Its cognate antigen is unknown. At one boundary the junction diverges from the germline segment, which might be a read error. This record comes from a study of tumor-infiltrating lymphocytes in primary liver carcinoma. Study conclusions and caveats: Bulk unsorted samples prevented comparison of CD4+ and CD8+ repertoires.

Extraction also yielded germline DNA, while blood RNA was obtained from unsorted whole blood. This CDR3 has 15 residues. Germline CDR1 SGHTA, CDR2 FQGTGA. A primer in the constant region served to generate TCR beta cDNA from approximately 450 ng of total RNA. Construction of TCR beta libraries relied on three successive nested multiplex PCR rounds employing slightly modified ARM-PCR. A C-beta reverse primer was combined with TRBV1-TRBV30 forward primers in the first two PCR rounds, and each round had roughly 9 cycles. TCRdb re-analysed the multiplex PCR reads in MiXCR, keeping a single row per CDR3 protein. The sample holds approximately 340,000 distinct CDR3 sequences, approximately 65% seen once.

This TCR came from a middle-aged man with primary liver carcinoma and hepatitis B virus infection. Sequencing was performed on peripheral blood. The V call is TRBV7-3, the J call TRBJ2-1; TRBD2 might be the D (7 bases). This chain's CDR3 is CASSLAGAFYNKQFF. In nucleotides, the CDR3 is TGTGCCAGCAGCTTAGCGGGGGCTTTCTACAATAAGCAGTTCTTC.